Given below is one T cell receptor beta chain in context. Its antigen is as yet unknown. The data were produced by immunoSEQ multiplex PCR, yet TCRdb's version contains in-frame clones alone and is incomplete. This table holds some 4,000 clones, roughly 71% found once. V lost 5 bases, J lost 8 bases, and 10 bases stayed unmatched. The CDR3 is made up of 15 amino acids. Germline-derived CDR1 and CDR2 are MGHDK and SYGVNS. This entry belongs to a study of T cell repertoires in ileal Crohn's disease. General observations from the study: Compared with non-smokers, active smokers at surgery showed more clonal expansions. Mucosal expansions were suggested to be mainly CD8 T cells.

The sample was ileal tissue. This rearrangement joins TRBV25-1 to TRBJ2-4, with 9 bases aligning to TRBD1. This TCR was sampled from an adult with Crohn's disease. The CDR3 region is CASSLGGTGRHIQYF. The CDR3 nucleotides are TGTGCCAGCAGTCTGGGGGGGACAGGGCGGCACATTCAGTACTTC.